These T cell receptor beta chains were read from a single sample in a study of blood T cell repertoires in COVID-19. Some clones are missing from TCRdb's copy, which holds only in-frame ones; the method was immunoSEQ multiplex PCR. The profile shows about 260,000 clones, around four fifths of them singletons. Sequencing input: peripheral blood. Every receptor here comes from a man aged 55 to 70 with acute or convalescent COVID-19. The CDR3 runs from the conserved cysteine through the conserved F or W. D genes are given only for firm matches. Clone size appears in some rows only: once, few, many, or a class for an expanded clone.

V	D	J	size	DNA	CDR3
TRBV7-2	TRBD1	TRBJ2-3	.	TGTGCCAGCAGCTTGTACAGGGGTTACACAGATACGCAGTATTTT	CASSLYRGYTDTQYF
TRBV6-5	.	TRBJ2-5	few	TGTGCCAGCAGTTACCGGGGGGAGACCCAGTACTTC	CASSYRGETQYF
TRBV10-3	.	TRBJ2-6	.	TGTGCCATCAGTGGCCCCTTTGGGGGGGCCGCCTCTGGGGCCAACGTCCTGACTTTC	CAISGPFGGAASGANVLTF
TRBV27	.	TRBJ2-2	.	TGTGCCAGCAGTATAGTCACGAACACCGGGGAGCTGTTTTTT	CASSIVTNTGELFF
TRBV12-3/TRBV12-4	.	TRBJ1-2	.	TGTGCCAGCAGTTTTGCGGGGAGCTATGGCTACACCTTC	CASSFAGSYGYTF
TRBV6-2/TRBV6-3	TRBD1	TRBJ1-6	once	TGTGCCAGCAGTCGGGGACAGGGAACCTATAATTCACCCCTCCACTTT	CASSRGQGTYNSPLHF
TRBV6-5	.	TRBJ2-7	once	TGTGCCAGCAGCTTTGCTATCGGAGCGGGTCAAGAGCAGTACTTC	CASSFAIGAGQEQYF
TRBV7-6	.	TRBJ2-6	.	TGTGCCAGCAGCCCTACTCAGACCGGGGTCTCTGGGGCCAACGTCCTGACTTTC	CASSPTQTGVSGANVLTF
TRBV5-5	TRBD1	TRBJ1-1	.	TGTGCCAGCAGCTTAAGAACCGGGACAGGGGGGTTATTGAACACTGAAGCTTTCTTT	CASSLRTGTGGLLNTEAFF
TRBV7-8	TRBD2	TRBJ2-7	few	TGTGCCAGCAGGTGGGGACTAGCGGGGTCCTACGAGCAGTACTTC	CASRWGLAGSYEQYF
TRBV7-2	TRBD2	TRBJ2-7	once	TGTGCCAGCAGCTTAGACGCGGGAGTTCGAGCCTACGAGCAGTACTTC	CASSLDAGVRAYEQYF
TRBV5-4	TRBD1	TRBJ1-5	.	TGTGCCAGCAGCTCCCGAGGACCGACAGGGGCGGGCAATCAGCCCCAGCATTTT	CASSSRGPTGAGNQPQHF
TRBV14	.	TRBJ1-1	once	TGTGCCAGCAGCCAAGTCTGGACTAACACTGAAGCTTTCTTT	CASSQVWTNTEAFF
TRBV21-1	.	TRBJ2-1	.	TGTGCCAGCACCGGGACTAGCGGTTACAATGAGCAGTTCTTC	CASTGTSGYNEQFF
TRBV9	TRBD2	TRBJ2-7	.	TGTGCCAGCAGCCCCCTGGTGGCGGGAGGGGAGCAGTACTTC	CASSPLVAGGEQYF
TRBV6-2/TRBV6-3	.	TRBJ2-3	.	TGTGCCAGCAGCCCCCTGTCCACAGATACGCAGTATTTT	CASSPLSTDTQYF
TRBV6-1	.	TRBJ2-5	.	TGTGCCAGCAGTGAATTTTTGTTTGCAGGGGGGAACCAAGAGACCCAGTACTTC	CASSEFLFAGGNQETQYF
TRBV5-1	TRBD2	TRBJ2-3	.	TGCGCCAGCAGCTTGGGAACGGGGGGAAGCACAGATACGCAGTATTTT	CASSLGTGGSTDTQYF
TRBV5-6	.	TRBJ1-5	.	TGTGCCAGCAGCTTAGGACAGTTCAATCAGCCCCAGCATTTT	CASSLGQFNQPQHF
TRBV2	TRBD1	TRBJ2-7	.	TGTGCCACAAGACAGGGCGAAGAATACGAGCAGTACTTC	CATRQGEEYEQYF
TRBV5-1	TRBD1	TRBJ2-7	.	TGCGCCAGCGCTGATTCGGGACAGCTGACCTACGAGCAGTACTTC	CASADSGQLTYEQYF
TRBV7-2	TRBD2	TRBJ2-3	.	TGTGCCAGCAGCGCTGGACTAGCGGGGTTGGATACGCAGTATTTT	CASSAGLAGLDTQYF
TRBV5-4	.	TRBJ2-5	.	TGTGCCAGCAGCCTCAGGGGAGAGACCCAGTACTTC	CASSLRGETQYF
TRBV14	.	TRBJ1-6	.	TGTGCCAGCAGCCCTCGTGCGGGGAGGGATTCACCCCTCCACTTT	CASSPRAGRDSPLHF
TRBV30	TRBD2	TRBJ2-1	.	TGTGCCTGGAGTGTACTAGCGGGGGGGTACAATGAGCAGTTCTTC	CAWSVLAGGYNEQFF
TRBV5-1	TRBD1	TRBJ2-2	once	TGCGCCAGCAGCTCCGGACAGGGAGTGGTTACCGGGGAGCTGTTTTTT	CASSSGQGVVTGELFF
TRBV7-2	TRBD1	TRBJ2-7	once	TGTGCCAGCAGACTGATGCCGGGACAGGGGAGTTACGAGCAGTACTTC	CASRLMPGQGSYEQYF
TRBV28	.	TRBJ2-7	.	TGTGCCAGCACCCGAGCTCGGACTTCAGTGCAGTACTTC	CASTRARTSVQYF
TRBV6-1	.	TRBJ1-5	.	TGTGCCAGCAGTGACAGGGGCCCCAATCAGCCCCAGCATTTT	CASSDRGPNQPQHF
TRBV7-9	.	TRBJ2-7	.	TGTGCCAGCAGCTTAACAGAAAAGAGTTACGAGCAGTACTTC	CASSLTEKSYEQYF